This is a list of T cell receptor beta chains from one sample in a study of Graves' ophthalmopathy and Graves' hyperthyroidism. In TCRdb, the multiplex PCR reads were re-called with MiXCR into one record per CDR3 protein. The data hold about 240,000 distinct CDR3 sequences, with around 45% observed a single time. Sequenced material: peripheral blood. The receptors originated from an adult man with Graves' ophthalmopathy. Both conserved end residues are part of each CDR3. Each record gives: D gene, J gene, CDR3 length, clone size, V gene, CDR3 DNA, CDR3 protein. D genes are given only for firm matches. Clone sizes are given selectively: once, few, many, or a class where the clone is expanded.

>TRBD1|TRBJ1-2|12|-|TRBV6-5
TGTGCCAGCAGTGGTCGGGACAGAGGCTACACCTTC
CASSGRDRGYTF
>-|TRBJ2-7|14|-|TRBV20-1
TGCAGTGCCCTAATTTGGGCCAACTCCTACGAGCAGTACTTC
CSALIWANSYEQYF
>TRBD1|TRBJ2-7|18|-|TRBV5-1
TGCGCCAGCAGCGGGGGACAGGGGTTGTTAGCGGGTCCCTACGAGCAGTACTTC
CASSGGQGLLAGPYEQYF
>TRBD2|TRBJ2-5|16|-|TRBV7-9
TGTGCCAGCAGCCCCATGCGGAGCGGGACTTGGGAGACCCAGTACTTC
CASSPMRSGTWETQYF
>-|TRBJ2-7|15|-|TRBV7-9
TGTGCCAGCAGCGTAGATATCACTTCCTCCTACGAGCAGTACTTC
CASSVDITSSYEQYF
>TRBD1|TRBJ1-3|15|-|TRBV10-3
TGTGCCAGCAGGGCTGACAGGGGGCTTGGAAACACCATATATTTT
CASRADRGLGNTIYF
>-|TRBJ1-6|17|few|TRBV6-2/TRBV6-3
TGTGCCAGCAGTTACCGTCGTACAGGGACGGACAATTCACCCCTCCACTTT
CASSYRRTGTDNSPLHF
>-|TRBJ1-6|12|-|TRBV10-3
TGTGCCAGCAGACAGGCCTATTCACCCCCCCACTTT
CASRQAYSPPHF
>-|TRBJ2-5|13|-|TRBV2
TGTGCCAGCATCCTACTAGTTGGAGAGACCCAGTACTTC
CASILLVGETQYF
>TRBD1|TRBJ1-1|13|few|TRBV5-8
TGTGCCAGCAGCAGGGGACAGGCGAATGAAGCTTTCTTT
CASSRGQANEAFF
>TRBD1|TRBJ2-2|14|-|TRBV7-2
TGTGCCAGCAGCGTAAGACAGGGCTCCGGGGAGCTGTTTTTT
CASSVRQGSGELFF
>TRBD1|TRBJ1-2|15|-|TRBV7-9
TGTGCCAGCAGCTTGGATATTGGCAGGGGGGATGGCTACACCTTC
CASSLDIGRGDGYTF
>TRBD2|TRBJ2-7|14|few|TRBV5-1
TGCGCCAGCAGCGGGACTAGCGGGAGCCACGAGCAGTACTTC
CASSGTSGSHEQYF
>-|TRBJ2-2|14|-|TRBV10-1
TGCGCCAACAGCCTTGACCCGAACACCGGGGAGCTGTTTTTT
CANSLDPNTGELFF
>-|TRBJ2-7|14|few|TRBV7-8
TGTGCCAGCAGCTTAGCGGCGGCAACCTACGAGCAGTACTTC
CASSLAAATYEQYF